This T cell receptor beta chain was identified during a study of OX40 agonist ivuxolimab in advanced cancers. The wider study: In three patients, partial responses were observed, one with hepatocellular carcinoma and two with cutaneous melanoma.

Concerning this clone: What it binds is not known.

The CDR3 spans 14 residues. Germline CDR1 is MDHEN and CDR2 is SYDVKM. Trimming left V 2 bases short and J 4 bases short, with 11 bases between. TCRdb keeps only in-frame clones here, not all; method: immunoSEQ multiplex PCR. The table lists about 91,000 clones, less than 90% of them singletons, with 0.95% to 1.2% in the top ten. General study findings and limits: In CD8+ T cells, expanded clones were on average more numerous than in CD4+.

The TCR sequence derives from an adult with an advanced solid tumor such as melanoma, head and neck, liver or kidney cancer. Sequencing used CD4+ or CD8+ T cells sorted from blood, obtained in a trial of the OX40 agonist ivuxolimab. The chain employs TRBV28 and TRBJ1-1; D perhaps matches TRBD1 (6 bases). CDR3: CASSLGGQGTEAFF. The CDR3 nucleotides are TGTGCCAGCAGTTTAGGGGGGCAGGGCACTGAAGCTTTCTTT.